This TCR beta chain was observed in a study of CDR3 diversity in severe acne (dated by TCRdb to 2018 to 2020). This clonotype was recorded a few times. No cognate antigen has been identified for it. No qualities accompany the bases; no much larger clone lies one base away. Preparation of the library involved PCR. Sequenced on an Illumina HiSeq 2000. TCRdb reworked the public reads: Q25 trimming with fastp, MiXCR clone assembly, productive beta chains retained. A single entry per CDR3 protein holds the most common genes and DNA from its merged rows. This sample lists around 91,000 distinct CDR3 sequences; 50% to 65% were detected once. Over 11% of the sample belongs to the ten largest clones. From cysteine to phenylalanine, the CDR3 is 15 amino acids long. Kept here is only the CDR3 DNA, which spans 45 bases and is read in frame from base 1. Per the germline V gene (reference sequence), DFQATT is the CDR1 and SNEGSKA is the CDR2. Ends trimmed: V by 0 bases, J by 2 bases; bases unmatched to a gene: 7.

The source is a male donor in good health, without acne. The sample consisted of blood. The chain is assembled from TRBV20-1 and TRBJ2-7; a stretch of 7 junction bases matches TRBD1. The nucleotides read TGCAGTGCTAGAGATCCAGGGGGTTTTGCCTACGAGCAGTACTTC. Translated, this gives CSARDPGGFAYEQYF.